The following is a T cell receptor (beta chain) sequence with its context. What antigen it recognizes has not been identified. Per-nucleotide qualities are absent, and no much larger clonotype sits a single base away. Library method: the immunoSEQ multiplex PCR assay. For the multiplex PCR, a mixture combining 60 forward primers for TCR Vbeta segments and 13 reverse primers for TCR Jbeta segments was used. The CDR3 region of rearranged TCR beta genes was amplified from genomic DNA by a multiplex PCR assay. Amplified TCR beta libraries were sequenced as 87-base-pair reads on the Illumina HiSeq System. Per the original workflow: In a later analysis, about 80 million unique TCR beta chains were counted across the 500 to 850 repertoires, and roughly 9.9 million of these chains were shared by at least two donors. Raw reads were error-corrected and collapsed into unique sequences with a nearest-neighbor algorithm that merged closely related sequences to remove PCR and sequencing errors. CDR3 sequences were aligned to IMGT reference sequences to assign V, D and J gene segments. For a sequence to be retained, a match of at least six nucleotides was required to both a V gene segment and a J gene segment. Rearrangements were classified as productive when the CDR3 lacked stop codons and remained in frame with V and J, and all other rearrangements were classified as non-productive. CDR3 was defined according to IMGT convention as the region running from the second conserved V-encoded cysteine to the conserved J-encoded phenylalanine. Sequences without an unambiguous match to a single V gene segment were excluded from the earlier analysis of 500 to 700 of the donors. In an earlier analysis of 587 of the donors, V segments were called functional above 56.7% productive rearrangements and were called segregating when the between-donor standard deviation exceeded 5%. A statistical classification framework was developed to diagnose cytomegalovirus status using the catalog of TCR beta chain sequences. In a later analysis, V and J genes were assigned by comparing TCR nucleotide sequences against IMGT/GENE-DB human TR gene sequences. A later analysis assigned CDR3 sequences and most-parsimonious VDJ recombination scenarios with the TCRdist pipeline. In a later analysis, every TCR beta chain was defined by the combination of its CDR3 amino acid sequence and its V-gene family, and reads without a unique V-gene family were dropped. A later analysis removed several hundred highly shared, low-generation-probability nucleotide sequences to deal with suspected cross-contamination and a sequencing artifact. A later analysis calculated a clonal expansion index for each public chain from normalized within-repertoire ranks of inferred template counts. In a later analysis, generation probabilities were computed with a VDJ recombination model fitted to out-of-frame rearrangements, and the resulting probabilities were checked against IGoR. In a later analysis, TCR-TCR, TCR-HLA and TCR-CMV co-occurrence was scored with hypergeometric tests, and a repertoire-size bias correction was applied to TCR pairs. False discovery rates were estimated in a later analysis by permuting HLA or CMV assignments 20 times. In a later analysis, co-occurring TCRs were grouped using DBSCAN, with TCRdist sequence similarity added in when clustering inside HLA-allele-positive subsets. Co-occurrence clustering excluded repertoires with fewer than 30,000 or more than 120,000 public chains, plus five with anomalous nucleotide sharing. TCRdb's version of the immuneACCESS table is confined to in-frame rearrangements and falls short of the full clone set. An unresolved V gene accounts for under half of the shortfall where checked; the remainder is of unknown origin. Clone size and the V and J calls come from that table; the DNA yielded D and trimming. The sample table records some 140,000 clones; around 79% of these occur just once. The ten largest clones add up to around 10% of the sample.

From the cysteine up to the phenylalanine, the CDR3 has a length of 15 residues. Just the 45-base CDR3 DNA is kept, in frame starting at base 1. Trimming at the junction amounts to 4 bases on V and 0 bases on J, and the germline ends lie 13 bases apart. Taken from the germline V gene, the CDR1 and CDR2 loops are SGDLS and YYNGEE. The cohort comprised some 680 healthy bone marrow donors. At the time of sampling, every cohort member was nominally healthy, though immune exposures that went unrecorded were likely present. The donor was CMV seropositive and was included in the group of approximately 310 seropositive cohort members. Every donor gave a peripheral blood sample, and the peripheral blood mononuclear cells from that sample were used for TCR beta sequencing. Genomic DNA was extracted from the blood cell samples with the Qiagen DNeasy Blood Extraction Kit. This sample is part of a study of cytomegalovirus exposure and HLA in healthy donors (dated by TCRdb to about 2017). About the investigation overall: An earlier analysis of roughly 610 of the donors reported under 300 Gb of sequence data and 95 million to 130 million unique TCR beta sequences obtained from some 170 million T cells. About 300 gigabases of sequencing data and tens of millions of unique TCR sequences were included in an early release covering 500 to 750 HLA-typed donors. Of the roughly 400 genotyped donors, roughly 85% fell in the genetic ancestry cluster associated with self-reported Caucasian donors. The study aimed to test whether signatures of past pathogen exposure could be identified by cataloging public T cell receptors. Using immunosequencing, the study profiled T cell repertoires from around 670 subjects and related those repertoires to cytomegalovirus serostatus. Besides the first cohort of more than 650 subjects, a separate validation cohort made up of 120 different subjects was used. To predict cytomegalovirus infection status, the study combined high-throughput TCR immunosequencing, statistical association of individual TCRs with disease status, and machine learning. A later analysis re-analyzed previously published TCR beta repertoires from 600 to 850 donors and added high-resolution HLA genotyping to study TCR occurrence patterns. Rather than drawing on any new phenotypic data, the later analysis identified candidate immune exposures from TCR beta sequences and the way those sequences occurred across donors. An earlier analysis of more than 450 of the donors used high-throughput TCR beta sequencing to judge whether each TCR beta V gene segment behaved as functional or pseudogenic. Donor age, sex, ethnicity and CMV serostatus were collected together with the repertoire data. A later genetic analysis used genome-wide SNP genotypes for about 60% of the roughly 670 donors, treating that subset as a discovery cohort. All discovery cohort repertoires had been generated on a single sequencing platform. Class I and class II HLA loci were covered by the typing at four-digit resolution. Typing coverage differed by locus: A, B, C, DRB1 and DQB1 were typed in about 620-630 donors, DQA1 in around 500, DPA1 in 606, and DPB1 in 472. Because of strong linkage in the cohort, roughly five DR-DQ haplotypes were treated as single units for association and clustering. Among 398 genotyped donors of the cohort, an average of approximately 200,000 unique TCR beta nucleotide sequences was sequenced per donor, of which about 19% were non-productive.

The research as a whole found: In a later analysis, the rate of TCR association differed among HLA loci, with DRB1 alleles having the most associated TCRs and HLA-C alleles having the fewest. According to a later genetic analysis, donors in an Asian-associated ancestry cluster had fewer N-insertions in productive TCRs than the roughly 670-donor mean. In a later analysis, HLA-associated TCR beta chains were found to be more clonally expanded and to have lower generation probabilities than equally common non-associated chains. In a later genetic analysis, a missense DCLRE1C variant was associated with V-gene and J-gene trimming of TCR beta chains, and the association was replicated in an independent cohort. Immune exposure information for the cohort was limited to CMV serostatus. The study listed approximately 150 TCR beta chains as associated with cytomegalovirus. A further reported finding was that TCR beta sequences accurately predicted the HLA-A and HLA-B alleles for most subjects in the first cohort. Broadly in line with IMGT annotations, most TCR beta V segments showed up in productive rearrangements about 87% or about 30% of the time in an earlier analysis of a few hundred of the donors. Most TCR sequences were observed very rarely across donors, whereas some public TCRs were present in many individuals. This cohort had only TCR beta chains sequenced, and the lack of alpha or paired-chain data limited which features could be detected. A later analysis found that most CMV-associated TCR beta chains appeared HLA-restricted, with HLA associations seemingly driven largely by CMV exposure. Roughly uniform sequencing depth across donors was assumed in presence/absence analyses, although this assumption may not hold. In both the original and validation cohorts, the classifier was reported to diagnose cytomegalovirus status with high specificity and sensitivity. A cluster of highly shared sequence variants was judged likely to represent a technical artifact of the sequencing pipeline. Correlated functional status among segregating V segments might reflect linkage disequilibrium, but an unknown experimental factor could not be ruled out. The authors suggested that the approach could potentially be generalized to other disease states and immunological phenotypes. Several of the top co-occurrence clusters appeared to be linked to parvovirus B19, influenza, CMV and Epstein-Barr virus, according to a later analysis. Because counts were too low, roughly 16 rarely observed V segments, including chromosome 9 orphons, were left out of the earlier analysis of 587 of the donors. Three of the identified cytomegalovirus-associated TCR beta chains were confirmed in vitro to be specific for cytomegalovirus antigens. Because the 87-base-pair reads could not distinguish some IMGT-functional V segments, including TRBV6-2 and TRBV6-3, those segments were excluded. When HLA alleles, especially DR and DQ, strongly co-occurred, TCR associations were difficult to assign to individual alleles. Specific HLA alleles were associated with 15,000 to 20,000 TCR beta sequences at a false discovery rate of 0.05 in a later analysis. HLA typing was unavailable for some donors at each locus, so association tests used only the typed subset.

The rearrangement combines TRBV9 with TRBJ1-1; no D gene call is confident. Sequenced material: PBMCs. The TCR comes from a woman aged 50 to 65 in good health and CMV-seropositive. The bases are TGTGCCAGCAGCTCTACGGGAGCCATGAACACTGAAGCTTTCTTT. This translates into CASSSTGAMNTEAFF.